A selection of T cell receptor beta chains follows, all from one sample in a study of OX40 agonist ivuxolimab in advanced cancers. Profiling relied on immunoSEQ multiplex PCR, and the TCRdb table lists in-frame clones only, not all of them. The table records some 35,000 clones, roughly 80% of them present only once. Specimen: CD4+ or CD8+ T cells sorted from blood, collected in a trial of the OX40 agonist ivuxolimab. Receptors originate from an adult with an advanced solid tumor such as melanoma, head and neck, liver or kidney cancer. The CDR3 runs from the conserved cysteine through the conserved F or W. A D gene is named only where the DNA matches it firmly. Clone size is not always given. Where it is, it says once, few, many or a class for expanded clones.

D gene: NA; J gene: TRBJ2-7; V gene: TRBV27; clone size: NA; CDR3 DNA: TGTGCCAGCAGTTTATCGGGGGGACCCTACGAGCAGTACTTC; CDR3 protein: CASSLSGGPYEQYF
D gene: TRBD1; J gene: TRBJ2-7; V gene: TRBV19; clone size: NA; CDR3 DNA: TGTGCCAGTAGTGAACAGGGGTCCTACGAGCAGTACTTC; CDR3 protein: CASSEQGSYEQYF
D gene: TRBD1; J gene: TRBJ2-6; V gene: TRBV19; clone size: NA; CDR3 DNA: TGTGCCAGTGAAGGGACAGGGGATCCCTCGGGGGCCAACGTCCTGACTTTC; CDR3 protein: CASEGTGDPSGANVLTF
D gene: TRBD1; J gene: TRBJ2-4; V gene: TRBV14; clone size: NA; CDR3 DNA: TGTGCCAGCAGCCAAGGCGTCGGGACAGGGAAAAACATTCAGTACTTC; CDR3 protein: CASSQGVGTGKNIQYF
D gene: TRBD1; J gene: TRBJ1-2; V gene: TRBV28; clone size: NA; CDR3 DNA: TGTGCCAGCAGTTCCGTCTGGACAGGAGAAGGCTACACCTTC; CDR3 protein: CASSSVWTGEGYTF
D gene: NA; J gene: TRBJ1-2; V gene: TRBV27; clone size: NA; CDR3 DNA: TGTGCCAGCAGTTTCCAAGGGGGGGTGGGCTACACCTTC; CDR3 protein: CASSFQGGVGYTF
D gene: TRBD2; J gene: TRBJ2-5; V gene: TRBV28; clone size: once; CDR3 DNA: TGTGCCAGCAGTTTAGCGGGAGGGTTGAAGGAGACCCAGTACTTC; CDR3 protein: CASSLAGGLKETQYF
D gene: NA; J gene: TRBJ2-1; V gene: TRBV7-2; clone size: once; CDR3 DNA: TGTGCCAGCAGTCTACTGCAGGCGGACAATGAGCAGTTCTTC; CDR3 protein: CASSLLQADNEQFF
D gene: TRBD1; J gene: TRBJ2-7; V gene: TRBV19; clone size: NA; CDR3 DNA: TGTGCCAGTAGCACGGGACAGGGGAACGTCTACGAGCAGTACTTC; CDR3 protein: CASSTGQGNVYEQYF
D gene: NA; J gene: TRBJ1-4; V gene: TRBV4-1; clone size: NA; CDR3 DNA: TGCGCCAGCAGCGCGGAGGGCTTTAGGTCGGGGATTGAAAAACTGTTTTTT; CDR3 protein: CASSAEGFRSGIEKLFF
D gene: TRBD2; J gene: TRBJ2-1; V gene: TRBV5-1; clone size: once; CDR3 DNA: TGCGCCAGCAGCCAGACTAGCCTTGAGCAGTTCTTC; CDR3 protein: CASSQTSLEQFF
D gene: NA; J gene: TRBJ2-2; V gene: TRBV29-1; clone size: NA; CDR3 DNA: TGCAGCGGCCAAGGTTGGACAACCGGGGAGCTGTTTTTT; CDR3 protein: CSGQGWTTGELFF
D gene: NA; J gene: TRBJ1-1; V gene: TRBV6-1; clone size: NA; CDR3 DNA: TGTGCCAGCAGTGAAGGAGCGAACACTGAAGCTTTCTTT; CDR3 protein: CASSEGANTEAFF
D gene: NA; J gene: TRBJ1-5; V gene: TRBV27; clone size: NA; CDR3 DNA: TGTGCCAGCAGTTTCTGGGGTAGCAATCAGCCCCAGCATTTT; CDR3 protein: CASSFWGSNQPQHF
D gene: TRBD2; J gene: TRBJ2-5; V gene: TRBV6-5; clone size: NA; CDR3 DNA: TGTGCCAGCAGCCTAGCGGGGGGGACGCAAGAGACCCAGTACTTC; CDR3 protein: CASSLAGGTQETQYF
D gene: TRBD1; J gene: TRBJ2-7; V gene: TRBV28; clone size: few; CDR3 DNA: TGTGCCAGCAGTGACAGGGTTCCCCCCTTACGCGAGCAGTACTTC; CDR3 protein: CASSDRVPPLREQYF
D gene: NA; J gene: TRBJ1-1; V gene: TRBV9; clone size: NA; CDR3 DNA: TGTGCCAGCAGCGTAGGTCACTTGAACACTGAAGCTTTCTTT; CDR3 protein: CASSVGHLNTEAFF
D gene: NA; J gene: TRBJ1-5; V gene: TRBV27; clone size: NA; CDR3 DNA: TGTGCCAGCAGTTTAAAAGGGGTAGGACAGCCCCAGCATTTT; CDR3 protein: CASSLKGVGQPQHF
D gene: TRBD1; J gene: TRBJ1-2; V gene: TRBV28; clone size: NA; CDR3 DNA: TGTGCCAGCAGTTCGACAGGGGGGTATGGCTACACCTTC; CDR3 protein: CASSSTGGYGYTF
D gene: NA; J gene: TRBJ1-1; V gene: TRBV28; clone size: NA; CDR3 DNA: TGTGCCAGCAGTTTATATCCAGGGCCGAACACTGAAGCTTTCTTT; CDR3 protein: CASSLYPGPNTEAFF
D gene: NA; J gene: TRBJ2-3; V gene: TRBV27; clone size: NA; CDR3 DNA: TGTGCCAGCAGTTTATTCCAGGTTGGCACAGATACGCAGTATTTT; CDR3 protein: CASSLFQVGTDTQYF
D gene: NA; J gene: TRBJ2-2; V gene: TRBV5-4; clone size: NA; CDR3 DNA: TGTGCCAGCAGCCGTCGGGGGAACACCGGGGAGCTGTTTTTT; CDR3 protein: CASSRRGNTGELFF
D gene: TRBD2; J gene: TRBJ2-3; V gene: TRBV9; clone size: NA; CDR3 DNA: TGTGCCAGCATAGGGGAGGGACCTTCTGATACGCAGTATTTT; CDR3 protein: CASIGEGPSDTQYF
D gene: TRBD1; J gene: TRBJ2-2; V gene: TRBV6-9; clone size: NA; CDR3 DNA: TGTGCCAGCAGTTATTCCGCGACAGGGGGCACCGGGGAGCTGTTTTTT; CDR3 protein: CASSYSATGGTGELFF
D gene: NA; J gene: TRBJ2-7; V gene: TRBV5-1; clone size: NA; CDR3 DNA: TGCGCCAGCGCCTGGGGGGACTCCCTCCCCCACGAGCAGTACTTC; CDR3 protein: CASAWGDSLPHEQYF
D gene: NA; J gene: TRBJ2-1; V gene: TRBV7-8; clone size: NA; CDR3 DNA: TGTGCCAGCAGGTGGGGGGCTTCCTCCTACAATGAGCAGTTCTTC; CDR3 protein: CASRWGASSYNEQFF
D gene: NA; J gene: TRBJ2-1; V gene: TRBV5-8; clone size: few; CDR3 DNA: TGTGCCAGCAGCTTGATGGCTAAGCAGTTCTTC; CDR3 protein: CASSLMAKQFF
D gene: TRBD1; J gene: TRBJ2-3; V gene: TRBV27; clone size: NA; CDR3 DNA: TGTGCCAGCAGTTTGACAGGGGGCCTCGCAGATACGCAGTATTTT; CDR3 protein: CASSLTGGLADTQYF
D gene: TRBD2; J gene: TRBJ2-7; V gene: TRBV4-1; clone size: NA; CDR3 DNA: TGCGCCAGCAGCCAAGATCCGCGGGAGTCCTACGAGCAGTACTTC; CDR3 protein: CASSQDPRESYEQYF
D gene: NA; J gene: TRBJ1-1; V gene: TRBV30; clone size: NA; CDR3 DNA: TGTGCCTGGACTACAGGACACGAAGCTTTCTTT; CDR3 protein: CAWTTGHEAFF
D gene: NA; J gene: TRBJ2-7; V gene: TRBV6-6; clone size: NA; CDR3 DNA: TGTGCCAGCAGTTCCCTCTCGTCCCGGCACGACGAGCAGTACTTC; CDR3 protein: CASSSLSSRHDEQYF
D gene: NA; J gene: TRBJ2-5; V gene: TRBV13; clone size: few; CDR3 DNA: TGTGCCAGCAGCTTAGCCCCGGTGATCCAAGAGACCCAGTACTTC; CDR3 protein: CASSLAPVIQETQYF
D gene: NA; J gene: TRBJ1-2; V gene: TRBV9; clone size: NA; CDR3 DNA: TGTGCCAGCAGCAAACAGGGCTATGGCTACACCTTC; CDR3 protein: CASSKQGYGYTF
D gene: NA; J gene: TRBJ2-1; V gene: TRBV7-9; clone size: NA; CDR3 DNA: TGTGCCAGCAGCTTAGGTGAAAGGGCCGGCCTCTACAATGAGCAGTTCTTC; CDR3 protein: CASSLGERAGLYNEQFF
D gene: NA; J gene: TRBJ2-6; V gene: TRBV28; clone size: NA; CDR3 DNA: TGTGCCAGCAGTCCACCTCGTGGGGCCAACGTCCTGACTTTC; CDR3 protein: CASSPPRGANVLTF
D gene: TRBD1; J gene: TRBJ1-1; V gene: TRBV28; clone size: once; CDR3 DNA: TGTGCCAGCAACAACAGGGGGACTGAAGCTTTCTTT; CDR3 protein: CASNNRGTEAFF
D gene: NA; J gene: TRBJ2-7; V gene: TRBV25-1; clone size: NA; CDR3 DNA: TGTGCCAGCACGAATGGGCCCGAGCAGTACTTC; CDR3 protein: CASTNGPEQYF
D gene: TRBD2; J gene: TRBJ2-2; V gene: TRBV28; clone size: once; CDR3 DNA: TGTGCCAGCAGCCGGCGGCGGGGGGTCTACACCGGGGAGCTGTTTTTT; CDR3 protein: CASSRRRGVYTGELFF
D gene: TRBD2; J gene: TRBJ2-1; V gene: TRBV19; clone size: NA; CDR3 DNA: TGTGCCACTACCGCGACTAGCGGGAGGGCTGATGAGCAGTTCTTC; CDR3 protein: CATTATSGRADEQFF
D gene: TRBD2; J gene: TRBJ2-7; V gene: TRBV4-1; clone size: NA; CDR3 DNA: TGCGCCAGCAGCCAGACTAGCGGGGGTATATACGAGCAGTACTTC; CDR3 protein: CASSQTSGGIYEQYF
D gene: NA; J gene: TRBJ2-1; V gene: TRBV6-1; clone size: NA; CDR3 DNA: TGTGCCAGCAGGGTCGGCTACAATGAGCAGTTCTTC; CDR3 protein: CASRVGYNEQFF
D gene: TRBD1; J gene: TRBJ1-6; V gene: TRBV10-3; clone size: NA; CDR3 DNA: TGTGCCATCAGTGGGGGACAGGGAGTGAGTTCACCCCTCCACTTT; CDR3 protein: CAISGGQGVSSPLHF
D gene: NA; J gene: TRBJ1-1; V gene: TRBV2; clone size: once; CDR3 DNA: TGTGCCAGCAGTACCATGAACACTGAAGCTTTCTTT; CDR3 protein: CASSTMNTEAFF
D gene: NA; J gene: TRBJ2-1; V gene: TRBV27; clone size: NA; CDR3 DNA: TGTGCCAGCAGCCTGGGAGGTAATGAGCAGTTCTTC; CDR3 protein: CASSLGGNEQFF
D gene: NA; J gene: TRBJ2-1; V gene: TRBV7-2; clone size: NA; CDR3 DNA: TGTGCCAGCAGCTTTATGGCCTATTACAATGAGCAGTTCTTC; CDR3 protein: CASSFMAYYNEQFF
D gene: NA; J gene: TRBJ1-1; V gene: TRBV10-1; clone size: NA; CDR3 DNA: TGCGCCACCTCTCCGGGGGGAATGACTTTCTTT; CDR3 protein: CATSPGGMTFF
D gene: NA; J gene: TRBJ2-7; V gene: TRBV7-9; clone size: few; CDR3 DNA: TGTGCCAGCAGCGAAGAGTACGAGCAGTACTTC; CDR3 protein: CASSEEYEQYF
D gene: TRBD1; J gene: TRBJ2-7; V gene: TRBV9; clone size: NA; CDR3 DNA: TGTGCCAGCTCCAGAGGACAGGGTTATTTGGACGAGCAGTACTTC; CDR3 protein: CASSRGQGYLDEQYF
D gene: NA; J gene: TRBJ2-1; V gene: TRBV9; clone size: once; CDR3 DNA: TGTGCCAGCAGCGTAGATTTTAGGAGCTCCTACAATGAGCAGTTCTTC; CDR3 protein: CASSVDFRSSYNEQFF
D gene: NA; J gene: TRBJ2-5; V gene: TRBV10-2; clone size: few; CDR3 DNA: TGCGCCAGCAGTGAACGCGAAGAGACCCAGTACTTC; CDR3 protein: CASSEREETQYF